This T cell receptor (beta chain) came from a study of long-term antiretroviral therapy in people with HIV (dated by TCRdb to the early 2020s). Study-wide context: The earliest samples were collected about a decade before the 2015 WHO recommendation for immediate ART, when ART was typically delayed until CD4 counts fell. Among the approximately 30 participants with HIV, ten to twelve were female. A retrospective serial study tested whether ART initiation and durable HIV suppression were associated with changes in peripheral blood TRB repertoire composition and diversity. Test extractions of a monoclonal T-cell line alongside approximately 34 polyclonal samples showed no cross-contamination during QIAcube processing. A total of 192 cryopreserved PBMC samples were contributed to the cohort by 30 adults with confirmed HIV infection, with samples collected serially over a mean of 6 years (range 1-12).

General study outcomes and caveats: ART initiation was associated with a significant increase in TRB diversity, but diversity stayed significantly below transplant donor controls even after long-term ART. Inferences about post-ART repertoire changes were limited because no data were available on ART adherence, viral resistance or therapy changes. Owing to limited PBMC availability, only the TCR beta chain was sequenced, without alpha chain pairing. Compared with controls, HIV repertoires had narrower CDR3 length ranges, and the network structure pointed to an antigen-experienced repertoire that shifted only slightly toward naive after ART. Because pre-ART samples had limited cell numbers, profiling was done on unsorted PBMC rather than on sorted CD4+ and CD8+ T cells. At every time point, the repertoire was dominated by expanded TRB clones first identified before ART initiation, although this dominance fluctuated and, in many PLHIV, declined after ART. The samples span the years 2004 to 2017, and the ART regimens used may be less effective than current regimens.

To be included, a participant needed at least one PBMC sample from before ART initiation plus at least two post-ART samples. Treatment was received in the United States of America by all participants with HIV. Before DNA extraction, cryopreserved samples of roughly 0.95-10 million PBMC were thawed and washed. At the time of the earliest PBMC sample for each participant with HIV, ages ranged from about 23 to 60 years. Per participant, PBMC samples came from 1-4 timepoints prior to ART initiation and 2-8 timepoints following ART initiation, for a median of 7 samples. Serial HIV viral load, CD4+ T-cell count, ART history and demographic data were obtained for every participant. Genomic DNA was extracted from unsorted PBMC with a Qiagen kit on a QIAcube, with processing performed in batches of 12 samples. As regards this clone: The target of this receptor is not known. Within one base of it there is no much larger clone, and no base qualities were kept.

The germline V and J ends show losses of 1 base and 4 bases respectively, and no gene match explains 16 bases of the junction. The germline V gene encodes CDR1 MGHRA and CDR2 YSYEKL. Including cysteine and phenylalanine, the CDR3 has 19 amino acids. Only the CDR3 part of the read is kept: 57 bases, read in frame from the first base. The immunoSEQ hsTCRB v3.0 assay was used at survey level resolution to sequence the TRB variable region. The target sequencing depth for TRB was 40,000-50,000 T-cell genomes per sample. Pooled TRB libraries were sequenced on an Illumina MiSeq with a v3 150-cycle kit. The authors' pipeline ran thus. Repertoire analysis ran in R within a reproducible Nextflow workflow covering QC, data transformation and analysis. LymphoSeq2, an R package for AIRR-Seq data exploration, was used to implement custom analyses. A few samples that produced fewer than 5000 total TRB sequences were removed, so approximately 170 HIV repertoires were analyzed. Among the 180 to 200 retained HIV repertoires, approximately 57 were collected before ART initiation and roughly 130 were collected after ART initiation. Repertoires were downsampled to 5000 TRB nucleotide sequences, with summary statistics averaged over 100 downsampling iterations. The analysis kept only TRB sequences whose CDR3 regions were at least seven amino acids long. Diversity was measured with a Shannon entropy-derived clonality score and the Gini coefficient. In repertoire networks, the top 5000 CDR3 amino acid sequences were linked whenever an edit distance of one separated two sequences. GLIPH2 predicted antigen specificity groups and MHC restriction for TRB CDR3 amino acid sequences. Known CMV, EBV, HIV or tissue antigen associations were flagged by matching CDR3 amino acid sequences against VDJdb and McPAS-TCR. Pre-ART, post-ART and control groups were compared with Wilcoxon signed-rank tests and Holm-Bonferroni correction. The clones in this table, taken by TCRdb from immuneACCESS, are in-frame only. Not every clone is retained; where verified, under half of the shortfall comes from an unresolved V gene, and the cause of the rest is unknown. V, J and clone size were drawn from that table, and D and trimming were deduced from the DNA. In this sample the table shows 20,000 to 25,000 clones, about 88% of which occur a single time. Just under 6.5% of the sample comes from the top ten.

This specimen was unsorted PBMCs, taken 0.6 years after starting antiretroviral therapy. The rearrangement joined TRBV4-1 to TRBJ2-7; TRBD1 aligns with 10 central bases. This TCR derives from a man in his sixties with HIV. The nucleotide sequence is given as TGCGCCAGCAGCCAAGTCGAGTTAGGGACAGGGGTCCTAGAGTACGAGCAGTACTTC. It specifies CASSQVELGTGVLEYEQYF.